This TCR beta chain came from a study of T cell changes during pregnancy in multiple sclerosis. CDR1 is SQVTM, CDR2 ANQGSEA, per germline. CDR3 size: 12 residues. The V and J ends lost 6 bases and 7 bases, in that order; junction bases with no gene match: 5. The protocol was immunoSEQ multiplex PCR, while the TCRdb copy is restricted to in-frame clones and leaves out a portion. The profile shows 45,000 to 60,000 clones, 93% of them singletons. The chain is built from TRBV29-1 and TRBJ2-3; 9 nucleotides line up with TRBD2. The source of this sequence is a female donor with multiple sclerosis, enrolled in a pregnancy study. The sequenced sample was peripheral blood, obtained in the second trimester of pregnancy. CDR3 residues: CSVGLARNTQYF. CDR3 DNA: TGCAGCGTGGGACTAGCCAGGAATACGCAGTATTTT.